The 13 T cell receptor beta chains in this list originate from one sample, sequenced in a study of CD8 T cells in ankylosing spondylitis. TCRdb ran MiXCR on the 5' RACE reads and lists one entry per CDR3 protein. The sample has about 360,000 distinct CDR3 sequences; approximately 22% are singletons. Sequenced: blood, either unsorted or a sorted T cell fraction (not recorded which). Receptors originate from a male donor with ankylosing spondylitis or in good health (not recorded which).

The CDR3 spells CASSSSAGTYEQYF. DNA for the CDR3: TGTGCCAGCAGCTCCTCGGCGGGAACCTACGAGCAGTACTTC. The rearrangement links TRBV7-2 to TRBJ2-7; a weak D match, TRBD2 (6 bases). Germline V gene data show CDR1 as SGHTA and CDR2 as FQGNSA. V was trimmed by 4 bases and J by 2 bases, leaving 12 bases between them. This CDR3 comprises 14 residues. Full variable domain (outside the CDR3, taken from reference TRBV7-2 and TRBJ2-7): GAGVSQSPSNKVTEKGKDVELRCDPISGHTALYWYRQSLGQGLEFLIYFQGNSAPDKSGLPSDRFSAERTGGSVSTLTIQRTQQEDSAVYLCASSSSAGTYEQYFGPGTRLTVT.

This sequence joins TRBV9 and TRBJ1-1; TRBD1 might be the D (5 bases). V was shortened by 0 bases and J by 1 base, with 13 bases between the two germline ends. Germline CDR1 reads SGDLS; CDR2 reads YYNGEE. This CDR3 has 16 residues. This CDR3 is CASSVGAGWRNTEAFF. The CDR3 DNA reads as TGTGCCAGCAGCGTAGGCGCAGGGTGGCGGAACACTGAAGCTTTCTTT. The full variable domain, rest sourced from reference TRBV9 and TRBJ1-1, is DSGVTQTPKHLITATGQRVTLRCSPRSGDLSVYWYQQSLDQGLQFLIQYYNGEERAKGNILERFSAQQFPDLHSELNLSSLELGDSALYFCASSVGAGWRNTEAFFGQGTRLTVV.

The V gene is TRBV5-6, the J gene TRBJ1-2; D is uncertain. CDR3 length equals 15 residues. With 4 bases removed from V and 4 bases from J, the gap between germline ends came to 17 bases. CDR1 and CDR2 (germline): SGHDT, YYEEEE. The CDR3: CASSPRQGSIYGYTF. The CDR3 DNA reads TGTGCCAGCAGCCCCCGACAAGGATCGATCTATGGCTACACCTTC.

This clonotype was found a few times. The chain combines TRBV5-1 with TRBJ1-5; no clear D gene. V dropped 2 bases and J dropped 2 bases, with 11 bases sitting between them. The germline CDR1 and CDR2 sequences are SGHRS and YFSETQ. CDR3 length: 15 residues. The CDR3 nucleotides read TGCGCCAGCAGCTTATCGGTCGGTGGCAATCAGCCCCAGCATTTT. The encoded protein is CASSLSVGGNQPQHF.

This chain links TRBV10-3 with TRBJ2-3; TRBD2 matches 13 bases. CDR1 and CDR2 (germline): ENHRY, SYGVKD. The CDR3 consists of 17 residues. After removal of 0 bases from V and 0 bases from J, the junction contained 0 bases not matched to a gene. The DNA of the CDR3 is TGTGCCATCAGTGAGTCGGGACTAGCGGGGAGCACAGATACGCAGTATTTT. Protein product: CAISESGLAGSTDTQYF.

The chain couples TRBV6-1 to TRBJ2-7; 11 positions agree with TRBD1. The trim removed 1 base at V and 5 bases at J, leaving 7 bases unmatched. The CDR3 has 16 residues. The germline CDR1 and CDR2 sequences are MNHNS and SASEGT. Here the CDR3 reads CASSEVFGQGADEQYF. CDR3 DNA: TGTGCCAGCAGTGAAGTATTTGGACAGGGGGCCGACGAGCAGTACTTC.

The V gene is TRBV12-3 or TRBV12-4, the J gene TRBJ2-7, with D perhaps matching TRBD1 or TRBD2 (5 bases each). The CDR3 is 17 residues long. Trimming shortened V by 3 bases and J by 1 base, and 19 bases separated the two germline ends. Written as DNA, the CDR3 is TGTGCCAGCAGTTTGTGGAACTCCGGGACGGTGTCCTACGAGCAGTACTTC. This gives the protein CASSLWNSGTVSYEQYF.

This clonotype has more than one count but fewer than ten. The rearrangement joins TRBV7-9 to TRBJ2-1; D tentatively reads TRBD1 or TRBD2 (5 bases each). With 5 bases removed from V and 2 bases from J, the gap between germline ends came to 16 bases. CDR1 is SEHNR, CDR2 FQNEAQ, per germline (reference sequence). This CDR3 region has 16 residues. CDR3 coding DNA: TGTGCCAGCAGCGGAAGGGACGGCTACACCTACAATGAGCAGTTCTTC. Its translation: CASSGRDGYTYNEQFF.

This clonotype was counted a few times. The J gene is TRBJ2-7, the V gene TRBV14, with 10 bases aligning to TRBD2. The CDR3 has 17 amino acids. V trimming: 1 base; J trimming: 7 bases; junction bases outside the gene matches: 13. The germline V gene has CDR1 SGHDN and CDR2 FVKESK. CDR3 residues: CASSQGLIAGGLPEQYF. The DNA for the CDR3 is TGTGCCAGCAGCCAAGGACTCATAGCGGGGGGCCTCCCGGAGCAGTACTTC. The complete variable domain, with remaining parts taken from reference TRBV14 and TRBJ2-7, reads EAGVTQFPSHSVIEKGQTVTLRCDPISGHDNLYWYRRVMGKEIKFLLHFVKESKQDESGMPNNRFLAERTGGTYSTLKVQPAELEDSGVYFCASSQGLIAGGLPEQYFGPGTRLTVT.

This clonotype has a handful of counts. The chain combines TRBV28 with TRBJ2-1; weak D call: TRBD2 (6 bases). CDR3 length: 13 amino acids. V shed 2 bases and J shed 5 bases, with 7 bases lying between them. Germline-derived CDR1 and CDR2 are MDHEN and SYDVKM. The CDR3 DNA reads as TGTGCCAGCAGTTTAAGGGAGGACAATGAGCAGTTCTTC. Its translation: CASSLREDNEQFF. The full variable domain, in which reference TRBV28 and TRBJ2-1 provide the parts outside the CDR3, is DVKVTQSSRYLVKRTGEKVFLECVQDMDHENMFWYRQDPGLGLRLIYFSYDVKMKEKGDIPEGYSVSREKKERFSLILESASTNQTSMYLCASSLREDNEQFFGPGTRLTVL.

This clonotype showed up just a few times. The genes are TRBV9 and TRBJ2-1; TRBD2 matches at 8 bases. Germline trimming cut 4 bases from V and 0 bases from J; bases unmatched to any gene: 6. Germline V gene sequence: CDR1 SGDLS, CDR2 YYNGEE. The CDR3 totals 16 residues. CDR3 sequence (DNA): TGTGCCAGCAGCTCGGGGGGGGCGAGCTCCTACAATGAGCAGTTCTTC. Protein: CASSSGGASSYNEQFF. The full variable domain, rest sourced from reference TRBV9 and TRBJ2-1, is DSGVTQTPKHLITATGQRVTLRCSPRSGDLSVYWYQQSLDQGLQFLIQYYNGEERAKGNILERFSAQQFPDLHSELNLSSLELGDSALYFCASSSGGASSYNEQFFGPGTRLTVL.

This clonotype was detected only a few times. The chain carries TRBV28 and TRBJ2-7, with D perhaps TRBD1 (6 bases). Trimming stripped 6 bases from V and 2 bases from J, with 17 bases between. The CDR3 runs 15 residues. The germline gives CDR1 MDHEN, CDR2 SYDVKM. The CDR3 spells CASSPPGQLAYEQYF. The CDR3 DNA reads TGTGCCAGCAGCCCCCCAGGACAGCTTGCCTACGAGCAGTACTTC.

V and J are TRBV6-5 and TRBJ2-1, with TRBD2 identical over 11 bases. J was trimmed by 5 bases and V by 1 base; bases with no gene match: 4. The CDR3 has 16 amino acids. The germline V gene encodes CDR1 MNHEY and CDR2 SVGAGI. The CDR3 spells CASSYWTSGRDNEQFF. As DNA, the CDR3 is TGTGCCAGCAGTTACTGGACTAGCGGGCGCGACAATGAGCAGTTCTTC.